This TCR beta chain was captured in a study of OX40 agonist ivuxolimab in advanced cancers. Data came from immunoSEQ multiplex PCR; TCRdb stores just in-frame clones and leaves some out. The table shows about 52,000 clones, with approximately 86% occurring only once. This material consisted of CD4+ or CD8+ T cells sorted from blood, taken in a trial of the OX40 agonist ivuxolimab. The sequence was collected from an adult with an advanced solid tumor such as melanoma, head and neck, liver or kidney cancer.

The CDR3 bases are TGTGCCAGCAGTCCCGGGACAACGAGCACAGATACGCAGTATTTT. It specifies CASSPGTTSTDTQYF. V gene TRBV6-1 combines with J gene TRBJ2-3, with D maybe TRBD1 (6 bases). V shed 5 bases and J shed 0 bases, with 12 bases lying between them. In germline, CDR1 is MNHNS, CDR2 SASEGT. CDR3 length: 15 amino acids.